These 17 T cell receptor beta chains originate from one sample sequenced in a study of blood T cell repertoires in COVID-19. This table comes from immunoSEQ multiplex PCR, and its TCRdb copy is limited to in-frame clones, with some not included. The sample carries almost 200,000 clones, 89% recorded once. The sample taken for sequencing was PBMCs or T cells enriched from blood (not recorded which). The receptor set was obtained from a woman aged 18 to 35 who had recovered from COVID-19.

The chain carries TRBV27 and TRBJ2-7; D call uncertain. This CDR3 is built from 13 residues. Germline V gene data show CDR1 as MNHEY and CDR2 as SMNVEV (reference sequence). V shed 3 bases and J shed 2 bases, with 8 bases lying between them. CDR3 nucleotides: TGTGCCAGCAGTTTGGGCGTAACCTACGAGCAGTACTTC. Amino acids: CASSLGVTYEQYF.

The rearrangement joins TRBV27 to TRBJ2-7; possible D gene TRBD2, 7 bases. Germline lookup yields CDR1 MNHEY and CDR2 SMNVEV (reference sequence). The length of the CDR3 is 15 residues. Trimming pared 3 bases from V and 1 base from J, leaving 13 bases between. CDR3 DNA sequence: TGTGCCAGCAGTTTTGGCGGGGGCGGGTCCTACGAGCAGTACTTC. Translated, it gives CASSFGGGGSYEQYF.

The chain combines TRBV5-5 with TRBJ1-6; 7 nucleotides agree with TRBD1. The CDR3 is 18 amino acids. V lost 4 bases to trimming and J lost 1 base; unmatched junction nucleotides: 11. CDR1 is SGHKS, CDR2 YYEKEE, per germline (reference sequence). CDR3 sequence reads: CASSPSRQGGSYNSPLHF. CDR3 bases: TGTGCCAGCAGCCCCAGTCGACAGGGAGGTTCCTATAATTCACCCCTCCACTTT.

The chain carries TRBV4-1 and TRBJ2-7; weak D call: TRBD2 (7 bases). Trimming stripped 3 bases from V and 0 bases from J, with 15 bases between. There are 16 residues in the CDR3. Per germline, CDR1 MGHRA and CDR2 YSYEKL. The CDR3 here is CASSQGRGRSSYEQYF. The DNA for the CDR3 is TGCGCCAGCAGCCAGGGGCGGGGGCGCAGCTCCTACGAGCAGTACTTC.

The chain uses TRBV7-2 and TRBJ1-1; maybe TRBD1 (5 bases). CDR1 and CDR2 (germline): SGHTA, FQGNSA. There are 14 residues in the CDR3. The V and J ends lost 3 bases and 1 base respectively, with 9 bases between them. This CDR3 reads CASSLTESNTEAFF. CDR3 bases: TGTGCCAGCAGCTTGACAGAGTCGAACACTGAAGCTTTCTTT.

The count of this clone is one. CDR3 amino acids: CASSSGQGNEQFF. In DNA form, the CDR3 reads TGTGCCAGCAGTTCCGGACAGGGGAATGAGCAGTTCTTC. The V gene is TRBV6-6, the J gene TRBJ2-1, with 9 bases matching TRBD1. The length of the CDR3 is 13 residues. The germline gives CDR1 MNHNY, CDR2 SVGAGI (reference sequence). The ends lost 4 bases at V and 7 bases at J; junction bases unmatched: 2.

This sequence joins TRBV12-3 or TRBV12-4 and TRBJ1-1; D remains ambiguous. This CDR3 region has 13 residues. V was trimmed by 1 base and J by 4 bases, leaving 7 bases between them. The CDR3 protein is CASSLGEITEAFF. DNA for the CDR3: TGTGCCAGCAGTTTAGGGGAGATCACTGAAGCTTTCTTT.

V usage is TRBV5-6 and J usage is TRBJ1-5; D is unclear. The CDR3 loop spans 12 amino acids. Germline V gene data show CDR1 as SGHDT and CDR2 as YYEEEE. Trimming shortened V by 4 bases and J by 3 bases, and 5 bases separated the two germline ends. Written as DNA, the CDR3 is TGTGCCAGCAGCCAGGTCAATCAGCCCCAGCATTTT. This gives the protein CASSQVNQPQHF.

The V gene is TRBV28, the J gene TRBJ1-5; 8 bases are a match to TRBD1. With 7 bases clipped from V and 4 bases from J, the junction kept 21 bases outside the gene matches. Germline-derived CDR1 and CDR2 are MDHEN and SYDVKM. This CDR3 has 19 residues. CDR3 protein: CASTEPGTGSGAGNQPQHF. Written as DNA, the CDR3 is TGTGCCAGCACCGAGCCCGGGACAGGTAGCGGCGCCGGTAATCAGCCCCAGCATTTT.

The chain is built from TRBV30 and TRBJ1-6; a weak D match, TRBD1 (6 bases). Germline values: CDR1 GTSNPN, CDR2 SVGIG (reference sequence). This CDR3 spans 13 amino acids. Here the CDR3 DNA reads TGTAGTTATTCACAGGGTCACAATTCACCCCTCCACTTT. It is translated as CSYSQGHNSPLHF.

This chain joins TRBV7-9 and TRBJ2-7; 8 bases match TRBD1. Trimming took 0 bases from V and 4 from J; bases not matched to a gene: 2. The CDR3 has 14 residues. Germline loops: CDR1 SEHNR, CDR2 FQNEAQ (reference sequence). As DNA, the CDR3 is TGTGCCAGCAGCTTAGCGGGACAGGAATACGAGCAGTACTTC. Protein: CASSLAGQEYEQYF.

This sequence joins TRBV7-9 and TRBJ2-7; TRBD1 matches 8 bases. The CDR3 runs 16 residues. V lost 3 bases to trimming and J lost 3 bases; unmatched junction nucleotides: 10. Per germline, CDR1 SEHNR and CDR2 FQNEAQ (reference sequence). The CDR3 protein is CASSFPTGDGVYEQYF. The CDR3 DNA reads TGTGCCAGCAGCTTCCCGACAGGGGATGGGGTCTACGAGCAGTACTTC. The whole variable domain, remainder taken from reference TRBV7-9 and TRBJ2-7, is DTGVSQNPRHKITKRGQNVTFRCDPISEHNRLYWYRQTLGQGPEFLTYFQNEAQLEKSRLLSDRFSAERPKGSFSTLEIQRTEQGDSAMYLCASSFPTGDGVYEQYFGPGTRLTVT.

This clone was recorded a few times. The chain employs TRBV28 and TRBJ1-1; D is possibly TRBD1 (5 bases). CDR3 size: 13 residues. Between the trimmed V and J ends, which lost 7 bases and 3 bases, there was a span of 12 bases. Germline V gene sequence: CDR1 MDHEN, CDR2 SYDVKM. CDR3 region: CASTQGGDTEAFF. In DNA, the CDR3 is TGTGCCAGCACCCAGGGAGGGGACACTGAAGCTTTCTTT.

The gene calls are TRBV4-1 and TRBJ1-2, with D possibly being TRBD1 (5 bases). Between the trimmed V and J ends, which lost 0 bases and 4 bases, there was a span of 12 bases. The CDR3 sequence is 15 residues long. Germline V gives CDR1 MGHRA, CDR2 YSYEKL. CDR3 protein: CASSQDGASPYGYTF. CDR3 sequence (DNA): TGCGCCAGCAGCCAAGATGGGGCCTCCCCCTATGGCTACACCTTC.

The chain has TRBV12-3 or TRBV12-4 and TRBJ1-2, with a tentative D call TRBD1 (6 bases). This CDR3 contains 11 residues. V was cut by 5 bases and J by 8 bases, with 9 bases left in between. CDR3 in amino acids: CASSIQGGYTF. The CDR3 DNA sequence: TGTGCCAGCAGTATCCAGGGGGGCTACACCTTC.

This chain connects TRBV2 to TRBJ2-2; D gene uncertain. V lost 7 bases and J lost 7, with 19 bases in between. The germline V gene encodes CDR1 SNHLY and CDR2 FYNNEI. This CDR3 spans 15 amino acids. This chain's CDR3 is CASTGWLTVGGELFF. The CDR3 DNA is TGTGCCAGCACTGGGTGGCTAACAGTGGGCGGGGAGCTGTTTTTT.

The genes are TRBV5-1 and TRBJ2-1; 10 bases line up with TRBD2. CDR3 length: 15 residues. The J segment lost 7 bases and the V segment lost 4 bases, leaving 8 bases of the junction unmatched. Per the germline V gene, CDR1 is SGHRS and CDR2 is YFSETQ. The CDR3 sequence: CASSKGLAVGNEQFF. In DNA, the CDR3 is TGCGCCAGCAGCAAAGGACTAGCGGTGGGGAATGAGCAGTTCTTC.